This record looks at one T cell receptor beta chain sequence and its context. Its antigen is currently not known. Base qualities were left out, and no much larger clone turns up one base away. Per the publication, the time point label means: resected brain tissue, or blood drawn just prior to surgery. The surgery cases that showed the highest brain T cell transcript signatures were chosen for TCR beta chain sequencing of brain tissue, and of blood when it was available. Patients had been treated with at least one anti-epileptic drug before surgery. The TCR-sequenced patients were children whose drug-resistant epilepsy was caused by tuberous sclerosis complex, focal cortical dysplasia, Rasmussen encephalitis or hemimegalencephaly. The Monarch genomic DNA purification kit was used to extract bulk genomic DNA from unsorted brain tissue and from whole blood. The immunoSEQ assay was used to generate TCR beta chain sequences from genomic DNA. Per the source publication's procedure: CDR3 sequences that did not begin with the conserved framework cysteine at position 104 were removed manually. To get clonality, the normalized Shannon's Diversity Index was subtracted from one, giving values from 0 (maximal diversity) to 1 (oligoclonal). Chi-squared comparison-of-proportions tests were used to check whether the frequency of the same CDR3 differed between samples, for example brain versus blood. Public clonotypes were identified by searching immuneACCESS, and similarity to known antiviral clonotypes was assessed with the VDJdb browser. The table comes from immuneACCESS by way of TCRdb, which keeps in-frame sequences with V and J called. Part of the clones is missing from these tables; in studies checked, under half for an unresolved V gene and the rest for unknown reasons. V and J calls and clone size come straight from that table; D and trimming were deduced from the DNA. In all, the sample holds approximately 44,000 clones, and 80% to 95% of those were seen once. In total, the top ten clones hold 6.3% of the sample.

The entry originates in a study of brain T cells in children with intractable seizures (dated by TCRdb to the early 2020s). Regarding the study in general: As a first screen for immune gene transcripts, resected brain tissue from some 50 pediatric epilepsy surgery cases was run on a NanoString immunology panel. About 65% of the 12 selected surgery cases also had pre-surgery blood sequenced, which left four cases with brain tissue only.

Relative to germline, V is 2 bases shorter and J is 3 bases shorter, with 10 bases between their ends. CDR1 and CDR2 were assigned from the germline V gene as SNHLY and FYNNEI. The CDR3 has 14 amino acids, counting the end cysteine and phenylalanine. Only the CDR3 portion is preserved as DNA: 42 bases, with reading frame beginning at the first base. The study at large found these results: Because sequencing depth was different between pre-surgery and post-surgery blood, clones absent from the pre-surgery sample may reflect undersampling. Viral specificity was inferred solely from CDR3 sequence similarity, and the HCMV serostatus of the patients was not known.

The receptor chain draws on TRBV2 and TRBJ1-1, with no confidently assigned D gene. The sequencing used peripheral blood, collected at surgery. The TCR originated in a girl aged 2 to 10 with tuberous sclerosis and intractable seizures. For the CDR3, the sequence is CASSEWELDTEAFF. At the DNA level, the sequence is TGTGCCAGCAGTGAATGGGAACTGGACACTGAAGCTTTCTTT.